One and the same sample provided the 12 T cell receptor beta chains below, sequenced in a study of CD8 T cells in ankylosing spondylitis. TCRdb re-called the 5' RACE reads with MiXCR, one entry per CDR3 protein. The data show 300,000 to 400,000 distinct CDR3 sequences, under 14% seen once. The sequenced sample consisted of blood, either unsorted or a sorted T cell fraction (not recorded which). The receptors were sampled from a female donor with ankylosing spondylitis or in good health (not recorded which).

This clonotype showed up many times. V and J are TRBV7-2 and TRBJ2-1; 11 bases match TRBD2. Germline V gene lookup returns CDR1 SGHTA and CDR2 FQGNSA. V was clipped by 5 bases and J by 8 bases; unmatched bases: 5. The CDR3 sequence is 14 residues long. DNA for the CDR3: TGTGCCAGCAGCCCGGGACTAGCGGCCGATGAGCAGTTCTTC. Protein product: CASSPGLAADEQFF.

This clonotype came up a few times. This sequence joins TRBV6-2 or TRBV6-3 and TRBJ2-3; unclear D gene. The V and J ends lost 2 bases and 4 bases respectively, with 4 bases between them. Germline loops: CDR1 MNHEY, CDR2 SVGEGT. The CDR3 consists of 12 residues. The CDR3, as DNA: TGTGCCAGCAGTTACCAGGCAGATACGCAGTATTTT. Protein: CASSYQADTQYF.

This clonotype was detected many times. The chain joins TRBV6-1 to TRBJ2-1, with D maybe TRBD2 (5 bases). Germline CDR1 and CDR2: MNHNS and SASEGT. Trimming left V 1 base short and J 2 bases short, with 12 bases between. This CDR3 has 16 amino acids. DNA of the CDR3: TGTGCCAGCAGTGAAGGAGGGATTCGTACCTACAATGAGCAGTTCTTC. This translates into CASSEGGIRTYNEQFF.

This clonotype came up a few times. The rearrangement links TRBV7-9 to TRBJ2-1; D is perhaps TRBD1 or TRBD2 (5 bases each). The germline V gene encodes CDR1 SEHNR and CDR2 FQNEAQ (reference sequence). V lost 5 bases and J 3 bases, leaving 17 bases between the germline ends. The CDR3 contains 16 residues. The CDR3 bases are TGTGCCAGCAGCGAACGGGACCTCCTTGACTACAATGAGCAGTTCTTC. Amino acids: CASSERDLLDYNEQFF.

In this sample, this clonotype turned up many times. J is TRBJ2-2 and V is TRBV5-1; 8 positions match TRBD1. This CDR3 region has 18 residues. The germline V gene encodes CDR1 SGHRS and CDR2 YFSETQ. The V segment lost 1 base and the J segment 2 bases; nucleotides outside the gene matches: 10. Here the CDR3 DNA reads TGCGCCAGCAGCTTGCCCACTTCAGGGGGCCTAAACACCGGGGAGCTGTTTTTT. Translating gives CASSLPTSGGLNTGELFF.

V and J are TRBV5-5 and TRBJ1-1; 9 bases line up with TRBD1. Unmatched junction bases numbered 7, after V lost 5 bases and J lost 5 bases. The CDR3 covers 14 residues. The V gene's germline CDR1 is SGHKS and CDR2 YYEKEE (reference sequence). DNA of the CDR3: TGTGCCAGCAGTCATTCCGGGACAGGGACTGAAGCTTTCTTT. Translation: CASSHSGTGTEAFF.

This chain uses TRBV6-5 with TRBJ2-7; 12 positions match TRBD2. Losses at the gene ends were 0 bases for V and 6 bases for J; bases not matched to a gene: 3. Germline CDR1 MNHEY, CDR2 SVGAGI. The CDR3 loop spans 15 amino acids. In DNA, the CDR3 is TGTGCCAGCAGTTACTCGCCACTAGCGGGGGGCGAGCAGTACTTC. It yields the protein CASSYSPLAGGEQYF.

The chain couples TRBV5-6 to TRBJ2-1, with 7 bases matching TRBD2. Unmatched junction bases numbered 13, after V lost 4 bases and J lost 3 bases. The CDR3 spans 17 residues. Germline V gives CDR1 SGHDT, CDR2 YYEEEE. CDR3 loop: CASSPTPTSALYNEQFF. The CDR3, as DNA: TGTGCCAGCAGCCCGACACCAACTAGCGCGCTCTACAATGAGCAGTTCTTC.

The sample holds many counts of this clonotype. The chain couples TRBV5-1 to TRBJ2-5; D is perhaps TRBD2 (6 bases). Germline CDR1 SGHRS, CDR2 YFSETQ. V gave up 4 bases and J gave up 0 bases, with 7 bases separating them. The CDR3 runs 13 residues. The CDR3 DNA follows: TGCGCCAGCAGCGGGGACTACCAAGAGACCCAGTACTTC. Protein sequence: CASSGDYQETQYF.

Only a few counts were recorded for this clonotype. This rearrangement joins TRBV2 to TRBJ2-1; D not certain. Germline V gives CDR1 SNHLY, CDR2 FYNNEI. CDR3 length equals 11 residues. Trimming removed 10 bases from V and 6 bases from J, with 10 bases in between. CDR3 protein: CANLSPNEQFF. The CDR3 DNA reads as TGTGCCAACCTATCCCCCAATGAGCAGTTCTTC.

This clonotype was detected ten times or more. The V gene is TRBV5-1, the J gene TRBJ2-7, with a weak D call TRBD2 (5 bases). The ends were cut back, 1 base at V and 3 bases at J, with 17 bases in the middle. CDR1 and CDR2 (germline): SGHRS, YFSETQ. The CDR3 extends over 16 amino acids. The CDR3 coding sequence is TGCGCCAGCAGCTTGATTGGGAGTGGACTCGTCTACGAGCAGTACTTC. It codes for CASSLIGSGLVYEQYF.

At least ten counts were recorded for this clonotype. The chain employs TRBV7-3 and TRBJ2-2, with 13 nucleotides matching TRBD2. Per the germline V gene, CDR1 is SGHTA and CDR2 is FQGTGA. This CDR3 is built from 16 residues. J lost 6 bases, V lost 5 bases, and 6 bases had no gene match. For the CDR3, the DNA is TGTGCCAGCAGCATACTAGCGGGGGGGCCGCCCGGGGAGCTGTTTTTT. Translated, it gives CASSILAGGPPGELFF.